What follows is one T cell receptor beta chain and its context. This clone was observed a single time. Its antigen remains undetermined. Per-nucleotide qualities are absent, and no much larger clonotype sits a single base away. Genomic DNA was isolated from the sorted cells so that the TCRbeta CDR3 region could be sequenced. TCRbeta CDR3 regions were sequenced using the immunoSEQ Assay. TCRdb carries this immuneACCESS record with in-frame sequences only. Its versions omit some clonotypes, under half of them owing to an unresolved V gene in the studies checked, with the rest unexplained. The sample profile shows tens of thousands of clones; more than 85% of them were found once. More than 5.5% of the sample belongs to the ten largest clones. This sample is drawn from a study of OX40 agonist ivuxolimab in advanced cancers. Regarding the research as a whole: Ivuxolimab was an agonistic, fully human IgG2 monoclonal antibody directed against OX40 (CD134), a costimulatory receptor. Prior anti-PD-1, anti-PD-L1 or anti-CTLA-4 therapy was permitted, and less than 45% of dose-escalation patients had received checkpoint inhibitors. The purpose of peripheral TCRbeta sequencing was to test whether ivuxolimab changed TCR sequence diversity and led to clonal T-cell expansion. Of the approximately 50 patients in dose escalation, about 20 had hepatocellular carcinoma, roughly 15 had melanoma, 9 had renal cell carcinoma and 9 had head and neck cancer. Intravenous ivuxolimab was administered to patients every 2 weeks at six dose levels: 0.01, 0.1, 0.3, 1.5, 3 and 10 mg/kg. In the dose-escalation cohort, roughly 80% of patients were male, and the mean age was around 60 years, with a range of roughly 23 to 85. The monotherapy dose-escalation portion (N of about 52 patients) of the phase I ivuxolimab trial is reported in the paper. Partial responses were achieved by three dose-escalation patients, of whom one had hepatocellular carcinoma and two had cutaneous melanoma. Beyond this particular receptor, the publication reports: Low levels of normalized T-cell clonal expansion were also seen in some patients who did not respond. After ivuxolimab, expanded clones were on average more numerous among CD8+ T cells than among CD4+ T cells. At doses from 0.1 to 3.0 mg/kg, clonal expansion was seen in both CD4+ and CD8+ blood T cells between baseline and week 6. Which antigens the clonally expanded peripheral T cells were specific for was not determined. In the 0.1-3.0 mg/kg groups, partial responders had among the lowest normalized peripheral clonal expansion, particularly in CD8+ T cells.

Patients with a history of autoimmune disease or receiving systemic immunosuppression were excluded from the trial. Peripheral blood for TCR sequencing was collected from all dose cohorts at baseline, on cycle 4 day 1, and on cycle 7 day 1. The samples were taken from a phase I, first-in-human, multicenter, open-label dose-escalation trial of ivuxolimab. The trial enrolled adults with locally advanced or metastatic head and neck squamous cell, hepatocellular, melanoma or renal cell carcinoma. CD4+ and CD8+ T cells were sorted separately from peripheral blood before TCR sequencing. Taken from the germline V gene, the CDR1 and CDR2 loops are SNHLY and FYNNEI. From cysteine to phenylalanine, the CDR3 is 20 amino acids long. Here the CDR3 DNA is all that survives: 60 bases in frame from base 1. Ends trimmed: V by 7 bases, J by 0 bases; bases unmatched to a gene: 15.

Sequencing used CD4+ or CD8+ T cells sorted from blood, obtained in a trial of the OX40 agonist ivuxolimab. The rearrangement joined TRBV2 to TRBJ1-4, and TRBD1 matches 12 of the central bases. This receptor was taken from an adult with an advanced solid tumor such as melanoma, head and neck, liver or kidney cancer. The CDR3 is CASIGRGDRGPRTTNEKLFF. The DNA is TGTGCCAGCATCGGACGCGGGGACAGGGGGCCACGGACAACTAATGAAAAACTGTTTTTT. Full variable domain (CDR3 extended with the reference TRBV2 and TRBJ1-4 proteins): EPEVTQTPSHQVTQMGQEVILRCVPISNHLYFYWYRQILGQKVEFLVSFYNNEISEKSEIFDDQFSVERPDGSNFTLKIRSTKLEDSAMYFCASIGRGDRGPRTTNEKLFFGSGTQLSVL.